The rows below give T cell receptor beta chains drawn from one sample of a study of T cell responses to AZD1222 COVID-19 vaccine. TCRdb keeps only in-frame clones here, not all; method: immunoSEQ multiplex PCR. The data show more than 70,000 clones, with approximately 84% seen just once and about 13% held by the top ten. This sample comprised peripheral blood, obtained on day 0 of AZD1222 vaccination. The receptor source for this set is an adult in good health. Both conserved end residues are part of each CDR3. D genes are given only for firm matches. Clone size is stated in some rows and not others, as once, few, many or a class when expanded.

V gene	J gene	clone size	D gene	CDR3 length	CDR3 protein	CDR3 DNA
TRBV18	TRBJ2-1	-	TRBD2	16	CASSLLAGGLTNEQFF	TGTGCCAGCTCATTACTAGCGGGGGGGCTGACCAATGAGCAGTTCTTC
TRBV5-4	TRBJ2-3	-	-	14	CASSPRQGTDTQYF	TGTGCCAGCAGCCCTAGACAGGGCACAGATACGCAGTATTTT
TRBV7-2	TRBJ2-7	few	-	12	CASSLRFYEQYF	TGTGCCAGCAGCCTCAGGTTCTACGAGCAGTACTTC
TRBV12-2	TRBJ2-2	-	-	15	CASRLDRGDTGELFF	TGTGCAAGTCGCTTAGACAGGGGGGACACCGGGGAGCTGTTTTTT
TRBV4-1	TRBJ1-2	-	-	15	CASSQDGGRVEGYTF	TGCGCCAGCAGCCAAGACGGGGGGCGCGTTGAAGGCTACACCTTC
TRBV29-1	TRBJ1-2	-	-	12	CSARGDDYGYTF	TGCAGCGCCAGGGGTGACGACTATGGCTACACCTTC
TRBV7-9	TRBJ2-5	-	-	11	CASSDQETQYF	TGTGCCAGCTCCGACCAAGAGACCCAGTACTTC
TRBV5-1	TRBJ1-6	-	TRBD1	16	CASSLEGQGSGSPLHF	TGCGCCAGCAGCTTGGAGGGACAGGGGTCCGGTTCACCCCTCCACTTT
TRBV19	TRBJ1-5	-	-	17	CASRLTHGAHSNQPQHF	TGTGCCAGTAGATTAACCCATGGGGCCCATAGCAATCAGCCCCAGCATTTT
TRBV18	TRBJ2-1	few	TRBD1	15	CASSPTGGSYNEQFF	TGTGCCAGCTCACCGACAGGGGGGTCCTACAATGAGCAGTTCTTC
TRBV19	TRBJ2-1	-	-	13	CASTTSSYNEQFF	TGTGCCAGTACCACTAGCTCCTACAATGAGCAGTTCTTC
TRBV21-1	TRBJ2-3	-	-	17	CASSKARGGANSDTQYF	TGTGCCAGCAGCAAAGCTCGCGGGGGGGCTAATTCAGATACGCAGTATTTT
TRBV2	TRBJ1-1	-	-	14	CASSVVGRGTEAFF	TGTGCCAGCAGTGTTGTTGGGCGGGGCACTGAAGCTTTCTTT
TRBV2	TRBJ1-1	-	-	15	CASHSPRTLNTEAFF	TGTGCCAGCCACTCTCCAAGGACCTTGAACACTGAAGCTTTCTTT
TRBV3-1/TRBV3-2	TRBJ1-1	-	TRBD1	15	CASSLGQGRNTEAFF	TGTGCCAGCAGCCTGGGACAGGGGAGGAACACTGAAGCTTTCTTT
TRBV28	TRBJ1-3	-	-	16	CASSLQQGFSGNTIYF	TGTGCCAGCAGTTTGCAGCAGGGGTTCTCTGGAAACACCATATATTTT
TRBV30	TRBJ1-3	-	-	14	CAWRHRTSGNTIYF	TGTGCCTGGCGACACCGAACCTCTGGAAACACCATATATTTT
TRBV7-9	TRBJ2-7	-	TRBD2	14	CASRLSGGANEQYF	TGTGCCAGCAGACTAAGCGGGGGGGCGAACGAGCAGTACTTC
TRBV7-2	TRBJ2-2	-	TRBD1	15	CASSLGQGAMGELFF	TGTGCCAGCAGCTTAGGGCAGGGGGCGATGGGGGAGCTGTTTTTT
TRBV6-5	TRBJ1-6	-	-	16	CASSYSNRRAESPLHF	TGTGCCAGCAGTTACTCGAACCGCAGGGCTGAGTCACCCCTCCACTTT
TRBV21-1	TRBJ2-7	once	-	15	CASSKDAFTTYEQYF	TGTGCCAGCAGCAAGGACGCATTTACAACCTACGAGCAGTACTTC
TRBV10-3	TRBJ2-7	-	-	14	CAIVTDGESYEQYF	TGTGCCATTGTTACTGACGGGGAGTCCTACGAGCAGTACTTC
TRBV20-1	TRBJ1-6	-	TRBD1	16	CSASDPGGQGNSPLHF	TGCAGTGCTAGTGATCCAGGGGGACAGGGAAATTCACCCCTCCACTTT
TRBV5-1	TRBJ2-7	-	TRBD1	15	CASSGRAGGSYEQYF	TGCGCCAGCAGCGGTAGGGCAGGGGGTTCCTACGAGCAGTACTTC
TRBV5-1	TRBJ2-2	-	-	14	CASSLDSNTGELFF	TGCGCCAGCAGCTTGGATTCCAACACCGGGGAGCTGTTTTTT
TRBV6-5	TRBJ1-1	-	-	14	CASRAGLGDTEAFF	TGTGCCAGCAGGGCGGGGCTGGGTGACACTGAAGCTTTCTTT
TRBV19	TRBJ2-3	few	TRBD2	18	CASSIGSVAGGFTDTQYF	TGTGCCAGTAGTATAGGGTCGGTAGCGGGAGGGTTCACAGATACGCAGTATTTT
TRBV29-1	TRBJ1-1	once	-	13	CSVAAQGTTEAFF	TGCAGCGTTGCGGCCCAGGGGACCACTGAAGCTTTCTTT
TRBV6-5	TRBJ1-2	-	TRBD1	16	CASSYSRTGGGYGYTF	TGTGCCAGCAGTTACTCCAGGACAGGGGGTGGCTATGGCTACACCTTC
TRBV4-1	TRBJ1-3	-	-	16	CASSQQKTGSGNTIYF	TGCGCCAGCAGCCAACAAAAGACCGGATCTGGAAACACCATATATTTT
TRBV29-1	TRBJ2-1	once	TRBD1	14	CSGWTGTSYNEQFF	TGCAGCGGCTGGACAGGTACAAGCTACAATGAGCAGTTCTTC
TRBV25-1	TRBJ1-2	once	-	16	CASSDPRMGQGYGYTF	TGTGCCAGCAGTGATCCCAGGATGGGGCAGGGCTATGGCTACACCTTC